These T cell receptor beta chains were read from a single sample in a study of shared clonotypes between healthy human individuals. Sequenced by immunoSEQ multiplex PCR; TCRdb stores in-frame clones only, minus some. This sample has 2,500,000 or so clones, with 80% to 95% found just once. The sequencing sample was made of naive CD4+ T cells from PBMCs. These receptors were obtained from a young man in good health. Some clones in this sample may be carry-over from other donors' samples. CDR3s include the opening cysteine and the closing phenylalanine or tryptophan. Each record gives: V gene, J gene, CDR3 protein.

TRBV4-1	TRBJ2-1	CASSAVGGRNEQFF
TRBV5-4	TRBJ2-1	CASSLPGGHGNEQFF
TRBV5-4	TRBJ2-2	CASSLPGTTTGELFF
TRBV28	TRBJ1-5	CASSGGQPQHF
TRBV19	TRBJ2-7	CASSIGRTDRAYEQYF
TRBV28	TRBJ1-1	CASSFWVNTEAFF
TRBV9	TRBJ1-2	CASSATGNNYGYTF
TRBV18	TRBJ1-1	CASSEDRNTEAFF
TRBV7-2	TRBJ2-7	CASSRPTTGLYEQYF
TRBV19	TRBJ2-7	CASSIRGADRARGEQYF
TRBV9	TRBJ2-1	CASSPRGTGSYNEQFF
TRBV9	TRBJ1-1	CASSPTGGWVKAFF
TRBV29-1	TRBJ2-5	CSVVLAGFQETQYF
TRBV21-1	TRBJ1-5	CASSPCPPDQPQHF
TRBV10-1	TRBJ2-5	CASSGTPGQLQETQYF
TRBV7-2	TRBJ2-3	CASSLVQGRTDTQYF
TRBV7-3	TRBJ2-7	CASSSPDQGYYEQYF
TRBV7-9	TRBJ2-7	CASSSPGGREQYF
TRBV5-4	TRBJ2-7	CASSGSGRAAGEQYF
TRBV6-6	TRBJ2-1	CASSTTVNEQFF
TRBV27	TRBJ2-7	CASSFNRAFDEQYF
TRBV2	TRBJ2-5	CASSQVAGVQETQYF
TRBV9	TRBJ2-1	CASSVGASGAYNEQFF
TRBV30	TRBJ1-6	CAWSVGGRLGSPLHF
TRBV9	TRBJ2-3	CASSWIGDTQYF
TRBV9	TRBJ2-1	CASNVPGLSEEQFF
TRBV25-1	TRBJ1-2	CASSGQGPSYGYTF
TRBV4-1	TRBJ1-6	CASSRDSYSPLHF
TRBV7-3	TRBJ1-2	CASSDRQGEDGYTF
TRBV28	TRBJ1-2	CASSPGHLSSRIYGYTF
TRBV28	TRBJ1-5	CASSFLQTGIQPQHF
TRBV28	TRBJ1-2	CASSLLGRGGYTF